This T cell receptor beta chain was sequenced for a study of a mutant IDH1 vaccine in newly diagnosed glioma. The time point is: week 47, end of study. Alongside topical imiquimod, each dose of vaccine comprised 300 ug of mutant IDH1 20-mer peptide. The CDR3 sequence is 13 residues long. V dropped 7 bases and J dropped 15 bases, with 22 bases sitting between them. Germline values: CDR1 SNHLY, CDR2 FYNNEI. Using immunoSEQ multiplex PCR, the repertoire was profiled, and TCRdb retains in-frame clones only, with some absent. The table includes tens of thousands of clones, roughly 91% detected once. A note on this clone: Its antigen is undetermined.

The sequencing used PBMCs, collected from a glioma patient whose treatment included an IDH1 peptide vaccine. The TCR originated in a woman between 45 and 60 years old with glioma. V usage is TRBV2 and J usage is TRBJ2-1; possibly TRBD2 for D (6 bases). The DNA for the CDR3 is TGTGCCAGCATCACCACGGGAGTCCCCGGGGCGTTCTTC. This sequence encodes CASITTGVPGAFF.